This T cell receptor (beta chain) was sequenced for a study of T cells after yellow fever vaccination. Study overall: The authors prepared low-cell-number fractions using SMART-Seq v4 Ultra Low Input. Overall study results and limits: Relatively few clonotypes were ones that appeared in both CD4 and CD8 compartments.

TCRdb ran MiXCR on the 5' RACE reads and lists one entry per CDR3 protein. The data contain 550,000 to 750,000 distinct CDR3 sequences, approximately 15% of them singletons. This clonotype was seen a handful of times. Antigen specificity is unknown. There are 14 residues in the CDR3. Germline CDR1 and CDR2: SGHDT and YYEEEE. Trimming removed 7 bases from V and 5 bases from J, with 18 bases in between. The source was PBMCs, collected on the day of the yellow fever booster vaccination. The TCR was taken from a man aged 25-45 years who received the YFV17D yellow fever vaccine. This sequence joins TRBV5-6 and TRBJ2-5; perhaps TRBD2 as D (7 bases). CDR3: CASAEGGARETQYF. The CDR3 bases are TGTGCCAGCGCAGAGGGGGGGGCTAGGGAGACCCAGTACTTC.